This TCR beta chain was profiled in a study of follicular helper T cells after annual influenza vaccination. The time point here: 2015-2016 season, 7 days after influenza vaccination. Donors with HIV/AIDS, active malignancy, immunomodulators or active illness were excluded. Trimming took off 6 bases at V and 14 bases at J, with 23 bases between the two ends. There are 15 residues in the CDR3. CDR1 is MNHNY, CDR2 SVGAGI, per germline (reference sequence). Repertoires were generated with immunoSEQ multiplex PCR, while TCRdb's copy carries only in-frame clones and drops some. The sample contains some 9,300 clones, around 80% of which appear only once.

The chain links TRBV6-6 to TRBJ1-6, with D possibly being TRBD1 (6 bases). The sequencing here drew on CXCR5+ CD38- circulating T follicular helper cells from blood, taken 7 days after influenza vaccination. The subset denotes: circulating Tfh, non-naive CD4+CXCR5+PD-1+ (ICOS+CD38+ or ICOS-CD38-). The source of this sequence is an adult who received the influenza vaccine. The CDR3 region has the DNA TGTGCCAGCAGCTCCGGGACACCGGCGGGGGTGGCCCTCCACTTT. Translation: CASSSGTPAGVALHF.